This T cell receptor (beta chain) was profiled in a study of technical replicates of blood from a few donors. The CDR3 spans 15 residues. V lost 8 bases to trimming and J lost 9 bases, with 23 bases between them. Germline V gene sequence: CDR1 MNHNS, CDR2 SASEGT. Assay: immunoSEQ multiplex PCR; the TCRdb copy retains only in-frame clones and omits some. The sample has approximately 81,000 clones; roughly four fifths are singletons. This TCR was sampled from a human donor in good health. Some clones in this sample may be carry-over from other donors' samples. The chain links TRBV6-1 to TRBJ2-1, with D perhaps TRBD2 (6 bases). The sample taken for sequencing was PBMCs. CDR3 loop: CASRQGGAWVGEQFF. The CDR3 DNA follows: TGTGCCAGCCGCCAAGGCGGGGCTTGGGTAGGTGAGCAGTTCTTC.